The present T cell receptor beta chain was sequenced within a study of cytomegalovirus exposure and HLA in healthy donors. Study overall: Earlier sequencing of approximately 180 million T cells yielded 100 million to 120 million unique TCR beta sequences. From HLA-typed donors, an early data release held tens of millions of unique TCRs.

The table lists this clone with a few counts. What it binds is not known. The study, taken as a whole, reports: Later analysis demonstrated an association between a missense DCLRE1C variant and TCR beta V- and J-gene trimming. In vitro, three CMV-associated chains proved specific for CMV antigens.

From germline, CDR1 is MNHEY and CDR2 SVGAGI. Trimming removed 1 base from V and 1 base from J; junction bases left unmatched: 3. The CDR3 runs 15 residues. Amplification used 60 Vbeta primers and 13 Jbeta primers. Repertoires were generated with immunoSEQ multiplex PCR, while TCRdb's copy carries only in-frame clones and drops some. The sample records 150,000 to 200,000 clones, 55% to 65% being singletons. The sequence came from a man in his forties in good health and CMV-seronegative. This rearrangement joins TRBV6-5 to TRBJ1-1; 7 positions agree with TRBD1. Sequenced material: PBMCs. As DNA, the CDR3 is TGTGCCAGCAGTTACTGGGGGACAGAGAACACTGAAGCTTTCTTT. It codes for CASSYWGTENTEAFF.